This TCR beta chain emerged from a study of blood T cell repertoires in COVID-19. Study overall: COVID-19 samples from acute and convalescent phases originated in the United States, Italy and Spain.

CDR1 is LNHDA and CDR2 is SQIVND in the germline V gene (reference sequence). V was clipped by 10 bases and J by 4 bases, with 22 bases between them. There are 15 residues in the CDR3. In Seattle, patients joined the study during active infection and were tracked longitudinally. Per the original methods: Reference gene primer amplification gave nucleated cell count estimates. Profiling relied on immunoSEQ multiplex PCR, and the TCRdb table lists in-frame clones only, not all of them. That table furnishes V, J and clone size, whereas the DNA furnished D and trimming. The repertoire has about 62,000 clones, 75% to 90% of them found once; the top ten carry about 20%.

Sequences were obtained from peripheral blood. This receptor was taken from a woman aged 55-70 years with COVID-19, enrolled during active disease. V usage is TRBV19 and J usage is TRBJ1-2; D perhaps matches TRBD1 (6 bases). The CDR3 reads CATTRGGRGFYGYTF. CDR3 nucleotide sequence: TGTGCCACAACCCGCGGAGGGAGGGGGTTCTATGGCTACACCTTC.